One TCR beta chain is described in this entry. The entry originates in a study of cytomegalovirus exposure and HLA in healthy donors. CDR3 length: 14 amino acids. CDR1 is MNHNY and CDR2 is SVGAGI in the germline V gene (reference sequence). V lost 6 bases, J lost 1 base, and 0 bases stayed unmatched. PCR amplification relied on 60 Vbeta primers (plus 13 Jbeta primers). The repertoire was sequenced with immunoSEQ multiplex PCR; TCRdb's copy has only in-frame clones and lacks some. The data show approximately 100,000 clones, roughly 88% seen once. This sequence was found in a woman under 30 in good health and CMV-seronegative. The V gene is TRBV6-6, the J gene TRBJ2-2, with TRBD1 identical over 9 bases. Sequencing was done on a sample of PBMCs. As DNA, the CDR3 is TGTGCCAGCAGGACAGGGGGGAACACCGGGGAGCTGTTTTTT. This sequence encodes CASRTGGNTGELFF.